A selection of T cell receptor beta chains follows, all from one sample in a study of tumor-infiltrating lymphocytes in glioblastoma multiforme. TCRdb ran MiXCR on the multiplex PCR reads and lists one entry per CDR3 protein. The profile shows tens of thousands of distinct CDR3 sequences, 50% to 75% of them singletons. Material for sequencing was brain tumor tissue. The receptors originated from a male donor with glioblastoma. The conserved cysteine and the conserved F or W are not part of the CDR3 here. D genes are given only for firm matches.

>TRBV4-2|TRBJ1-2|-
ASSHGGNYGYT
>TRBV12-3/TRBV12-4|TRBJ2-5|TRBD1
ASRGTGGSQY
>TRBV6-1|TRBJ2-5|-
ASSTGRGETQY
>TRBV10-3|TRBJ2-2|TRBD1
GISAGTGGAGGELF
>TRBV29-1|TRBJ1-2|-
SVSREDYGYA
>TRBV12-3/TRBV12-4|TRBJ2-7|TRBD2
ASSSGSGRDEQY
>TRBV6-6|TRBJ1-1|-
ASSYEWVGVAF
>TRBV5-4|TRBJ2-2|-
ASSRDHPGMGNTGELF
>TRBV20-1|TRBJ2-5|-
SATLAAQSRETQY
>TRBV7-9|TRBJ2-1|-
ASSLQAAYNEQF
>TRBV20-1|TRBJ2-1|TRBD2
NARPRPGLASEQF
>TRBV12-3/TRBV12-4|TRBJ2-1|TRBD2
ASSRAVAGVRNEQF
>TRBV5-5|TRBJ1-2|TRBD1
ASRPRQGTNYGYS
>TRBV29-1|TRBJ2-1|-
STHAIGSMGEQF
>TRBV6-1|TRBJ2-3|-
ASTKQGYIDTDTQY
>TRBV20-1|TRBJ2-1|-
SAAGLPPGSYNERF
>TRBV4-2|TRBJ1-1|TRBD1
ASSHRTGTMNTEAF
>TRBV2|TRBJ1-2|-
ASSSISESYGYT
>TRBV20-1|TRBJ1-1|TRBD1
CADDRGGTKAF
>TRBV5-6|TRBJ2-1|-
ASNIYGPPAPNEQF
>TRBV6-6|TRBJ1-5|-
ASSKYRDIRNQPQH
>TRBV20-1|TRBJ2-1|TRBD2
SAIGGTSGNEQF
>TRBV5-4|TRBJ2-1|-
AAAGQGAPVHEQF
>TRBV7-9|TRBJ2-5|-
ASSWGATQETQY
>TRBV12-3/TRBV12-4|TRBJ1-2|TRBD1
ASSWTGGYYGYT
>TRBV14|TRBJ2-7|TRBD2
ASSQDRLTSGYEQY
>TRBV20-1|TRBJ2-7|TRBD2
SVPPSSGRTLDEQY
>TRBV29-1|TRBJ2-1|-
SVMMEYEQF
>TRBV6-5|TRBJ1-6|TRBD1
ASRTGEFSPLH
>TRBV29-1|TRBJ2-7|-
SVDANGKRSEQY
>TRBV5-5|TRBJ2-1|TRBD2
ASSLVAQRGTYNEQF
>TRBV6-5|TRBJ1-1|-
ASGGPGVEAF
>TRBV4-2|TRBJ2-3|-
ASSQGASNTDRQY
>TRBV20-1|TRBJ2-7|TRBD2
SARVPSGQYEQY
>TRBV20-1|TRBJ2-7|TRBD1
SAQEPGQGSSGQY
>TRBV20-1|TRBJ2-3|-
SAREGPDTQY
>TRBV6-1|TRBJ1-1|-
ASSYGGNNEAF
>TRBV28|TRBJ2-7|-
ASSSGAANEQY
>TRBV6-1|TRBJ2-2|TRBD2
ASKLAAGGSNGELF
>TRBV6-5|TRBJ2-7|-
ASSYSILFGEQY
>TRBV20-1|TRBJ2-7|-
SARDLGYEQC
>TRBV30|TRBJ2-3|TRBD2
AWTSGSTDTQY
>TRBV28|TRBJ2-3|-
ASGTPPGSLRITQY
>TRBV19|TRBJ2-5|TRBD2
ASATSGQETQY
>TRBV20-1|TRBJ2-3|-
SARGWDSLGY
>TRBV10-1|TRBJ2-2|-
ASSELGQGIGELS
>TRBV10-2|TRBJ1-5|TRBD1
ANIPLATGDQPQH
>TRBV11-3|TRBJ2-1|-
ATSLVLDEQF
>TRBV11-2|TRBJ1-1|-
ASSFGQLNTEAF
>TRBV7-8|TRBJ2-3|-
ASTLRGSTDTQY
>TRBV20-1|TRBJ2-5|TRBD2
SAIDLGLAEETQY
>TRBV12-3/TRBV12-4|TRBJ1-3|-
AISKPQMDTMY
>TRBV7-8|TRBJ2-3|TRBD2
ASSPGLVFATDTQY
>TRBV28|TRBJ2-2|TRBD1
TISLPGQDNTGELF